Sequencing of this TCR beta chain was carried out in a study of Graves' ophthalmopathy and Graves' hyperthyroidism (dated by TCRdb to 2017 to 2018). About the investigation overall: A patient counted as having stable hyperthyroidism if there was no progression to ophthalmopathy within 18 months of follow-up. In five or six hyperthyroidism patients, the T-cell repertoire of thyroid tissue was compared with the T-cell repertoire of blood. The study used TCR beta repertoire signatures to distinguish Graves' ophthalmopathy from Graves' hyperthyroidism and to predict progression to ophthalmopathy. An independent validation cohort comprised 18 hyperthyroidism patients and roughly 15 patients who later progressed from hyperthyroidism to ophthalmopathy. To explore V-J signatures that separate ophthalmopathy from hyperthyroidism, a discovery set of about 98 patients was enrolled, consisting of about 45 with ophthalmopathy and about 60 with stable hyperthyroidism. In total, approximately 140 blood samples were TCR-sequenced: approximately 42 ophthalmopathy, some 75 hyperthyroidism and some 17 hyperthyroidism-to-ophthalmopathy patients. After sampling, hyperthyroidism patients received methimazole starting at 30 mg daily, and ophthalmopathy patients received high-dose intravenous methylprednisolone. Beyond this particular receptor, the publication reports: The 13-signature model separated ophthalmopathy from stable hyperthyroidism with roughly 88% sensitivity and about 84% specificity in cross-validation, and 80%/75% in the test set. In validation, the model predicted ophthalmopathy progression with 70.59% sensitivity and approximately 75% specificity; 12 predicted patients were CT-confirmed with GO in a median of approximately six months. Most expanded thyroid clonotypes with a frequency above 0.001 also appeared in blood, which suggests that blood repertoires may reflect the immune response in the thyroid. Sample size was not statistically predetermined, and group allocation was not concealed from the investigators.

The hyperthyroidism patients were 18 to 65 years old and newly diagnosed, with a disease duration of less than 2 months. Patients were excluded if they had other autoimmune diseases, uncontrolled infections, pregnancy or lactation. Diagnosis was based on clinical symptoms, serum thyroxine, TRAb, thyroid ultrasound and orbital computed tomography. Total RNA was extracted using Trizol reagent, and RNA quality was checked on an Agilent 2100 Bioanalyzer. TCR beta CDR3 regions were amplified from RNA transcripts for repertoire sequencing. The first round was an RT-PCR using HTBI primers with the Qiagen OneStep RT-PCR kit, and this first round was followed by a second-round multiplex PCR, then size selection and purification. Sequencing of the libraries was carried out on an Illumina HiSeq2000 in paired-end mode with 100 bp reads. Per the original workflow: SOAPnuke was used to process the reads, throwing out any read that had adapters, had uncalled bases, had a mean Phred below 15, or lacked an exact constant-primer or identifier match. High-quality paired reads were merged with COPE v1.2.5. Each unique nucleotide sequence was defined as a clonotype, and clonotypes were aligned to IMGT TRB V, D and J references with MiTCR v1.1. Analysis was restricted to V-J combinations with a frequency above 0.0001, which covered about 99% of repertoires. A TCR clonal expansion and chaos score per V-J combination was defined as the ratio of F50 clonal expansion to chaos observed in the TCRdist matrix. Welch's t-statistics and random forest were used to reduce the features to some 13 V-J combinations, which were then used as input to a naive Bayes classifier. The Morisita-Horn index was used to measure how similar the thyroid and blood repertoires were. The public reads were reprocessed in TCRdb via fastp at Q25 and MiXCR, keeping in-frame beta chains. Each CDR3 protein appears once, grouped with its most common genes and DNA. The V and J calls, along with clone size, are taken from TCRdb and not from the paper's own processing. The sample data list about 590,000 distinct CDR3 sequences, and just under 40% of these were observed just once. Around 4.6% of the sample is held by the ten biggest clonotypes.

The CDR1 and CDR2 encoded by the germline V gene are SQVTM and ANQGSEA. The junction shows trimming of 3 bases on V and 9 bases on J, plus 23 bases between the germline ends. The CDR3 holds 16 amino acids from the cysteine to the phenylalanine. CDR3 DNA is the only sequence kept; it has 48 bases, read in frame from the first base. A word on this clonotype: No antigen is known for it. The sample holds no much larger clone one base away, and base qualities are not on file.

The sample comprised peripheral blood or thyroid tissue (not recorded which). The TCR originated in an adult man with Graves' hyperthyroidism. The sequence links TRBV29-1 to TRBJ1-4, with TRBD1 tentatively as D gene (6 bases match). The CDR3 region: CSVDGGMEGGTKKLFF. The nucleotide sequence reads TGCAGCGTTGATGGGGGCATGGAGGGCGGCACGAAAAAACTGTTTTTT.